This T cell receptor (beta chain) was documented in a study of post-analysis software for immune sequencing data. The overall study: Included among the disease courses, which were recorded for the cohort, were relapsing-remitting, secondary progressive and progressive-relapsing multiple sclerosis.

Trimming took off 7 bases at V and 0 bases at J, with 15 bases between the two ends. CDR3 length equals 14 residues. Germline loops: CDR1 SQVTM, CDR2 ANQGSEA. The study, taken as a whole, reports: In patients, TRBV5-6, TRBV5-1 and TRBV20-1 belonged to about five TRBV segments found more frequently than in controls. Batch-mates among the samples co-clustered strongly by F measure.

Regarding this clonotype: Its target is not known.

Each TCR beta cDNA library carried unique molecular identifiers. MiXCR, run by TCRdb on the PCR reads, gives a single entry per CDR3 protein. Here the sample spans roughly 700,000 distinct CDR3 sequences, roughly 29% being singletons. This sequence was found in a girl aged 10 to 17 with multiple sclerosis. The specimen sequenced was blood. The chain joins TRBV29-1 to TRBJ2-5, with a weak D call TRBD1 (6 bases). CDR3 bases: TGCAGCGCAAATACAGGGAGCTACCAAGAGACCCAGTACTTC. Residues: CSANTGSYQETQYF.